A single sample is the source of the 5 T cell receptor beta chains below, sequenced in a study of CD8 T cells in Susac syndrome. About 0.5 to 1 ug RNA was reverse transcribed with random hexamers. TCRdb re-called the immunoSEQ multiplex PCR reads with MiXCR, one entry per CDR3 protein. The sample lists about 110,000 distinct CDR3 sequences, 90% to 96% occurring once. Sequenced sample: CD4+ T cells from PBMCs. These receptors all come from a human donor in good health.

The rearrangement uses TRBV4-2 and TRBJ2-2; D remains unclear. V dropped 1 base and J dropped 3 bases, with 12 bases sitting between them. Germline lookup yields CDR1 LGHNA and CDR2 YNFKEQ. CDR3 length equals 16 residues. CDR3 amino acids: CASSQVSSGDTGELFF. As DNA, the CDR3 is TGTGCCAGCAGCCAAGTTTCTTCGGGCGACACCGGGGAGCTGTTTTTT.

The chain is built from TRBV28 and TRBJ1-1; D unresolved. CDR1 is MDHEN, CDR2 SYDVKM, per germline. V was trimmed by 5 bases and J by 1 base, leaving 11 bases between them. The CDR3 is 14 amino acids. CDR3 DNA: TGTGCCAGCAGTCCCGGAGGGTGGAACACTGAAGCTTTCTTT. Amino acid sequence: CASSPGGWNTEAFF.

The V call is TRBV5-1, the J call TRBJ2-3, with D tentatively TRBD2 (5 bases). Germline loops: CDR1 SGHRS, CDR2 YFSETQ. There are 15 residues in the CDR3. The germline V and J ends were trimmed by 0 bases and 0 bases, with 8 bases remaining between them. The CDR3 DNA is TGCGCCAGCAGCTTGGCGGGGAAGAGCACAGATACGCAGTATTTT. Translation gives CASSLAGKSTDTQYF.

V is TRBV29-1 and J is TRBJ1-1; 7 bases map to TRBD1. CDR1 and CDR2 (germline): SQVTM, ANQGSEA. V lost 4 bases to trimming and J lost 5 bases; unmatched junction nucleotides: 1. This CDR3 has 11 residues. CDR3 in amino acids: CSVVQGTEAFF. In DNA, the CDR3 is TGCAGCGTTGTACAGGGGACTGAAGCTTTCTTT.

In this sample, this clonotype turned up once. The chain links TRBV20-1 to TRBJ2-3; 9 bases line up with TRBD2. From germline, CDR1 is DFQATT and CDR2 SNEGSKA (reference sequence). After removal of 1 base from V and 5 bases from J, the junction contained 10 bases not matched to a gene. The CDR3 totals 16 residues. CDR3 region: CSARVPGAGGRDTQYF. CDR3 nucleotides: TGCAGTGCTAGAGTCCCCGGGGCGGGAGGGAGAGATACGCAGTATTTT.